This entry lists 31 T cell receptor beta chains sequenced from one sample in a study of beta chain features in type 1 diabetes. The investigators reverse transcribed all of the isolated RNA, so they sequenced expressed TCRB transcripts. Data came from immunoSEQ multiplex PCR; TCRdb stores just in-frame clones and leaves some out. The profile covers hundreds of thousands of clones, with over 9.5% appearing a single time and 0.03% to 0.04% taken by the ten largest. The sequencing sample was made of naive CD4+ T cells from blood. The receptors shown here come from a woman aged 18 to 35 in good health.

The chain carries TRBV5-1 and TRBJ1-1, with a weak D call TRBD1 (5 bases). The CDR3 is 15 residues long. Trimming cost V 4 bases and J 0 bases, with 13 bases left between them. Germline CDR1 reads SGHRS; CDR2 reads YFSETQ. CDR3 DNA: TGCGCCAGCAGCGGGGCAGCAGACATGAACACTGAAGCTTTCTTT. Protein sequence: CASSGAADMNTEAFF. Full variable domain (outside the CDR3, taken from reference TRBV5-1 and TRBJ1-1): KAGVTQTPRYLIKTRGQQVTLSCSPISGHRSVSWYQQTPGQGLQFLFEYFSETQRNKGNFPGRFSGRQFSNSRSEMNVSTLELGDSALYLCASSGAADMNTEAFFGQGTRLTVV.

This clone was seen only a few times. V gene TRBV27 combines with J gene TRBJ2-7, with TRBD2 matching 13 bases. V was pared by 7 bases and J by 4 bases, with 7 bases of the junction left unmatched. Germline CDR1 reads MNHEY; CDR2 reads SMNVEV (reference sequence). CDR3 size: 15 residues. CDR3 region: CASTRLAGGWYEQYF. CDR3 nucleotide sequence: TGTGCCAGCACCCGACTAGCGGGAGGATGGTACGAGCAGTACTTC.

This rearrangement joins TRBV6-1 to TRBJ2-3; no clear D gene. V was trimmed by 6 bases and J by 2 bases, leaving 6 bases between them. Germline V CDR1 and CDR2: MNHNS, SASEGT. The CDR3 consists of 12 residues. CDR3 sequence: CASRRFTDTQYF. The CDR3 DNA follows: TGTGCCAGCAGGAGATTCACAGATACGCAGTATTTT.

The table lists this clone with many counts. The same CDR3 arises from other DNA sequences in this sample as well. The chain has TRBV7-9 and TRBJ2-3; D is perhaps TRBD1 (6 bases). The germline V and J ends were trimmed by 2 bases and 1 base, with 10 bases remaining between them. There are 15 residues in the CDR3. From germline, CDR1 is SEHNR and CDR2 FQNEAQ (reference sequence). CDR3 in amino acids: CASSLTSGGTDTQYF. For the CDR3, the DNA is TGTGCCAGCAGCTTAACGTCAGGGGGCACAGATACGCAGTATTTT.

This chain joins TRBV27 and TRBJ1-6, with 10 bases lining up with TRBD1. The V gene end was trimmed by 4 bases and the J gene end by 7 bases; junction bases not matched to a gene: 7. The CDR3 totals 16 residues. Germline V gene data show CDR1 as MNHEY and CDR2 as SMNVEV (reference sequence). For the CDR3, the DNA is TGTGCCAGCAGTTCCCAAAGACAGGGGGCGAATTCACCCCTCCACTTT. Translated: CASSSQRQGANSPLHF.

The rearrangement uses TRBV6-1 and TRBJ2-7; 8 nucleotides agree with TRBD1. J lost 6 bases, V lost 5 bases, and 6 bases had no gene match. This CDR3 contains 13 residues. Germline loops: CDR1 MNHNS, CDR2 SASEGT. The chain's CDR3 is CASSPTGVSEQYF. The CDR3 coding sequence is TGTGCCAGCAGTCCGACAGGGGTAAGCGAGCAGTACTTC.

This sequence joins TRBV6-1 and TRBJ1-2; tentative D call: TRBD1 (5 bases). Trimming left V 0 bases short and J 4 bases short, with 9 bases between. This CDR3 is 14 amino acids long. Germline V lookup: CDR1 MNHNS, CDR2 SASEGT. The CDR3 coding sequence is TGTGCCAGCAGTGAAGCGAAAGGGGCCTATGGCTACACCTTC. This gives the protein CASSEAKGAYGYTF.

This clone has more than one count but fewer than ten. This sequence joins TRBV7-2 and TRBJ1-3, with D maybe TRBD1 (5 bases). Germline loops: CDR1 SGHTA, CDR2 FQGNSA. The CDR3 extends over 15 amino acids. V lost 2 bases to trimming and J lost 2 bases, with 10 bases between them. CDR3 coding DNA: TGTGCCAGCAGCTTAAGGCCGGGGGCTGGAAACACCATATATTTT. This translates into CASSLRPGAGNTIYF.

This rearrangement joins TRBV7-6 to TRBJ1-1; 12 bases align to TRBD1. CDR3 size: 17 residues. Germline V gene lookup returns CDR1 SGHVS and CDR2 FNYEAQ. V shed 1 base, J shed 4 bases, and the junction held 7 bases outside the gene matches. The CDR3 sequence is CASSLGSGTGGGTEAFF. Here the CDR3 DNA reads TGTGCCAGCAGCTTAGGGAGCGGGACAGGGGGCGGCACTGAAGCTTTCTTT.

V and J are TRBV7-9 and TRBJ2-7; TRBD1 agrees at 9 bases. The V and J ends lost 6 bases and 3 bases, in that order; junction bases with no gene match: 9. Germline CDR1 reads SEHNR; CDR2 reads FQNEAQ (reference sequence). The CDR3 is made up of 15 amino acids. CDR3 DNA: TGTGCCAGCAGGTCCACCCGGGACAGGGTCTACGAGCAGTACTTC. Its translation: CASRSTRDRVYEQYF.

The table lists this clone with a few counts. The chain combines TRBV7-2 with TRBJ2-7, with D possibly matching TRBD2 (6 bases). This CDR3 contains 12 residues. V was cut by 5 bases and J by 6 bases, with 11 bases left in between. Per germline, CDR1 SGHTA and CDR2 FQGNSA. DNA of the CDR3: TGTGCCAGCAGCCGGGAGAGTCGCGAGCAGTACTTC. Its protein is CASSRESREQYF.

The chain carries TRBV27 and TRBJ1-2; no definite D call. The CDR3 extends over 14 amino acids. The V gene's germline CDR1 is MNHEY and CDR2 SMNVEV (reference sequence). V lost 0 bases to trimming and J lost 3 bases, with 8 bases between them. CDR3 loop: CASSLSSRYYGYTF. For the CDR3, the DNA is TGTGCCAGCAGTTTATCGTCACGGTACTATGGCTACACCTTC.

Only a few counts were recorded for this clone. The CDR3 reads CASSLVAGRGYTF. The CDR3 coding sequence is TGCGCCAGCAGCTTGGTAGCGGGACGAGGCTACACCTTC. V and J are TRBV5-1 and TRBJ1-2; tentative D call: TRBD1 (5 bases). Germline CDR1 is SGHRS and CDR2 is YFSETQ. The CDR3 contains 13 residues. V was pared by 0 bases and J by 8 bases, with 11 bases between.

This clone was detected many times. The V call is TRBV7-3, the J call TRBJ2-3; 8 bases map to TRBD2. Germline V gene data show CDR1 as SGHTA and CDR2 as FQGTGA. CDR3 length: 13 amino acids. V was clipped by 4 bases and J by 3 bases; unmatched bases: 0. The DNA of the CDR3 is TGTGCCAGCAGCTCGGGAGGGACAGATACGCAGTATTTT. This translates into CASSSGGTDTQYF.

This clone showed up just a few times. The gene calls are TRBV6-1 and TRBJ2-7, with TRBD1 matching over 7 bases. The germline gives CDR1 MNHNS, CDR2 SASEGT. The ends lost 6 bases at V and 4 bases at J; junction bases unmatched: 6. The CDR3 runs to 13 residues. As DNA, the CDR3 is TGTGCCAGCAGGGGACAGAGCCGTTACGAGCAGTACTTC. Translated: CASRGQSRYEQYF.

This sequence joins TRBV6-6 and TRBJ2-5; TRBD2 is a possible D gene (6 bases). V lost 0 bases, J lost 5 bases, and 7 bases lay in between. The CDR3 sequence is 13 residues long. Germline loops: CDR1 MNHNY, CDR2 SVGAGI (reference sequence). DNA of the CDR3: TGTGCCAGCAGTTACTCGGGGAGGGAGACCCAGTACTTC. It specifies CASSYSGRETQYF.

The chain is built from TRBV30 and TRBJ2-3, with 9 bases lining up with TRBD2. Germline loops: CDR1 GTSNPN, CDR2 SVGIG (reference sequence). The ends lost 6 bases at V and 6 bases at J; junction bases unmatched: 4. CDR3 length equals 12 residues. CDR3 coding DNA: TGTGCCTGTTTAAGCGGGAGGGATACGCAGTATTTT. Amino acid sequence: CACLSGRDTQYF.

The chain couples TRBV2 to TRBJ1-1; D perhaps matches TRBD1 (5 bases). Germline CDR1 SNHLY, CDR2 FYNNEI. The CDR3 is 16 residues long. Trimming left V 2 bases short and J 0 bases short, with 13 bases between. CDR3 sequence reads: CASSERLTDMNTEAFF. CDR3 nucleotides: TGTGCCAGCAGTGAACGCCTAACGGACATGAACACTGAAGCTTTCTTT.

This sequence joins TRBV2 and TRBJ1-2; no definite D call. The CDR3 sequence is 14 residues long. Looked up from germline, CDR1 is SNHLY and CDR2 is FYNNEI. The V gene lost 3 bases and the J gene lost 4 bases, with 12 bases spanning the gap. CDR3 residues: CASSDAGWAYGYTF. The CDR3 region has the DNA TGTGCCAGCAGTGATGCGGGGTGGGCCTATGGCTACACCTTC.

This clone was picked up a small number of times. The chain has TRBV4-2 and TRBJ2-2; TRBD1 is a possible D gene (5 bases). This CDR3 contains 17 residues. The V gene's germline CDR1 is LGHNA and CDR2 YNFKEQ. V gave up 1 base and J gave up 0 bases, with 12 bases separating them. The CDR3 DNA is TGTGCCAGCAGCCAAGGCCTTGACAGAACGAACACCGGGGAGCTGTTTTTT. It translates to CASSQGLDRTNTGELFF.

This clone was picked up many times. V gene TRBV19 combines with J gene TRBJ2-1; TRBD2 matches 8 bases. V gave up 3 bases and J gave up 5 bases; unmatched junction bases: 3. CDR3 size: 14 residues. Germline CDR1 is LNHDA and CDR2 is SQIVND (reference sequence). This chain's CDR3 is CASSISGTHNEQFF. The CDR3 nucleotides are TGTGCCAGTAGTATTAGCGGGACCCACAATGAGCAGTTCTTC.

The chain has TRBV5-6 and TRBJ1-5; D is unresolved. The CDR3 totals 16 residues. Trimming left V 0 bases short and J 1 base short, with 11 bases between. From germline, CDR1 is SGHDT and CDR2 YYEEEE. This chain's CDR3 is CASSLARGISNQPQHF. The CDR3, as DNA: TGTGCCAGCAGCTTGGCTCGGGGTATAAGCAATCAGCCCCAGCATTTT. The variable domain in full, completed from reference TRBV5-6 and TRBJ1-5, reads DAGVTQSPTHLIKTRGQQVTLRCSPKSGHDTVSWYQQALGQGPQFIFQYYEEEERQRGNFPDRFSGHQFPNYSSELNVNALLLGDSALYLCASSLARGISNQPQHFGDGTRLSIL.

This sequence joins TRBV30 and TRBJ2-3; 8 positions match TRBD2. CDR1 is GTSNPN and CDR2 is SVGIG in the germline V gene (reference sequence). The CDR3 runs 16 residues. Trimming cost V 0 bases and J 3 bases; bases outside gene matches: 8. CDR3 in amino acids: CAWSVLKAGGTDTQYF. In nucleotides, the CDR3 is TGTGCCTGGAGTGTATTAAAGGCGGGAGGTACAGATACGCAGTATTTT.

V is TRBV30 and J is TRBJ1-2, with TRBD1 matching over 7 bases. The CDR3 extends over 14 amino acids. V was pared by 4 bases and J by 1 base, with 6 bases of the junction left unmatched. The V gene's germline CDR1 is GTSNPN and CDR2 SVGIG (reference sequence). As DNA, the CDR3 is TGTGCCTGGATAAGCAGGGGGAATAACTATGGCTACACCTTC. Protein product: CAWISRGNNYGYTF.

This clone has a handful of counts. Sequence at one end of the junction differs from germline and may be a read error. This chain joins TRBV19 and TRBJ2-5, with a weak D call TRBD2 (7 bases). The CDR3 is 14 amino acids. Germline lookup yields CDR1 LNHDA and CDR2 SQIVND (reference sequence). Here the CDR3 reads CASSIGRGAGDLHF. CDR3 nucleotide sequence: TGTGCCAGTAGTATAGGTCGGGGGGCCGGTGACTTGCACTTC. The whole variable domain, filled in from reference TRBV19 and TRBJ2-5, reads DGGITQSPKYLFRKEGQNVTLSCEQNLNHDAMYWYRQDPGQGLRLIYYSQIVNDFQKGDIAEGYSVSREKKESFPLTVTSAQKNPTAFYLCASSIGRGAGDLHFGPGTRLLVL.

This clone came up a few times. The genes are TRBV14 and TRBJ2-1; weak D call: TRBD2 (6 bases). The CDR3 spans 14 residues. V dropped 3 bases and J dropped 6 bases, with 12 bases sitting between them. Germline CDR1 is SGHDN and CDR2 is FVKESK. DNA for the CDR3: TGTGCCAGCAGCCACCGCGGGATTGGCAATGAGCAGTTCTTC. Translation gives CASSHRGIGNEQFF.

This clone has just a few counts. V gene TRBV7-9 combines with J gene TRBJ1-1; D may be TRBD1 (5 bases). The CDR3 sequence is 16 residues long. Germline CDR1 SEHNR, CDR2 FQNEAQ (reference sequence). V gave up 0 bases and J gave up 4 bases, with 15 bases separating them. The chain's CDR3 is CASSLAQGSSRTEAFF. DNA for the CDR3: TGTGCCAGCAGCTTAGCGCAGGGATCCTCCCGCACTGAAGCTTTCTTT.

This CDR3 is CASSVVVGETQYF. The CDR3 DNA reads TGCGCCAGCAGTGTAGTGGTGGGCGAGACCCAGTACTTC. The genes are TRBV10-1 and TRBJ2-5, with no clear D. V lost 4 bases, J lost 5 bases, and 11 bases lay in between. This CDR3 has 13 amino acids. Germline CDR1 is WNHNN and CDR2 is SYGVQD (reference sequence).

This clone was seen more than once but under ten times. The V gene is TRBV7-8, the J gene TRBJ2-1, with 8 bases matching TRBD1. There are 15 residues in the CDR3. J gave up 12 bases and V 5 bases, and 15 bases lay outside the gene matches. Germline V CDR1 and CDR2: SGHVS, FQNEAQ. This chain's CDR3 is CASSPRTGLIQGQFF. CDR3 sequence (DNA): TGTGCCAGCAGCCCCCGGACAGGGCTTATCCAGGGGCAGTTCTTC.

This clone was counted ten times or more. V is TRBV29-1 and J is TRBJ1-1; TRBD1 is a possible D gene (6 bases). V dropped 7 bases and J dropped 0 bases, with 9 bases sitting between them. This CDR3 region has 12 residues. Germline V gives CDR1 SQVTM, CDR2 ANQGSEA. CDR3 loop: CSGQVVNTEAFF. In DNA form, the CDR3 reads TGCAGCGGACAGGTCGTGAACACTGAAGCTTTCTTT.

This clone showed up just a few times. The chain uses TRBV19 and TRBJ2-2; the D gene is possibly TRBD2 (6 bases). The length of the CDR3 is 14 residues. Trimming left V 7 bases short and J 2 bases short, with 11 bases between. Germline lookup yields CDR1 LNHDA and CDR2 SQIVND (reference sequence). The CDR3 sequence: CASIVAGNTGELFF. The CDR3 DNA sequence: TGTGCCAGTATAGTTGCGGGAAACACCGGGGAGCTGTTTTTT.